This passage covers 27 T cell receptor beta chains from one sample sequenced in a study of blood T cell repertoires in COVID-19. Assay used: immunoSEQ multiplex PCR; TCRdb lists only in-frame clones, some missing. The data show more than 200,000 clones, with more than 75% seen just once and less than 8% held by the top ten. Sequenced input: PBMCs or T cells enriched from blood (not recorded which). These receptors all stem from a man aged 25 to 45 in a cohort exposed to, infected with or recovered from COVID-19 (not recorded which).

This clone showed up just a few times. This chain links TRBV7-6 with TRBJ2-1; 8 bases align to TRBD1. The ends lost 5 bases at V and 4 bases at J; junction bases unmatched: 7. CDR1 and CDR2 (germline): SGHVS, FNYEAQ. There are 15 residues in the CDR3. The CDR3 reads CASSPPQGAYNEQFF. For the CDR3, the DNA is TGTGCCAGCAGCCCCCCGCAGGGGGCTTACAATGAGCAGTTCTTC. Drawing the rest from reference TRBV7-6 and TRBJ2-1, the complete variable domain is GAGVSQSPRYKVTKRGQDVALRCDPISGHVSLYWYRQALGQGPEFLTYFNYEAQQDKSGLPNDRFSAERPEGSISTLTIQRTEQRDSAMYRCASSPPQGAYNEQFFGPGTRLTVL.

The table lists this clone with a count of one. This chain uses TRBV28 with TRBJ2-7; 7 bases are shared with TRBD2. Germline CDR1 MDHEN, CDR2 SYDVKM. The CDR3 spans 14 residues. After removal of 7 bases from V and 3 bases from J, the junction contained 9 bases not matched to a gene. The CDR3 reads CASKGQAGVYEQYF. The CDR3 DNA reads TGTGCCAGCAAGGGTCAGGCGGGAGTCTACGAGCAGTACTTC.

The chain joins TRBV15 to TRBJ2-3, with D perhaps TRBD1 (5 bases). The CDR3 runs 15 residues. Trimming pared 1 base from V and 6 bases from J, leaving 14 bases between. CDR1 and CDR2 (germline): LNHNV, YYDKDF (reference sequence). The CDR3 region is CATSRVGQKKDTQYF. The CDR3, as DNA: TGTGCCACCAGCAGAGTGGGGCAGAAAAAGGATACGCAGTATTTT.

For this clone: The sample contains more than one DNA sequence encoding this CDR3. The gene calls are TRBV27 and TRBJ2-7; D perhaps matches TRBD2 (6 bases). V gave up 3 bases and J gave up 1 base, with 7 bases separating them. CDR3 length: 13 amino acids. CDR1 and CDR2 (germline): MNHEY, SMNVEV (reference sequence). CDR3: CASSLGGSYEQYF. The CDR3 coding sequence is TGTGCCAGCAGTTTGGGAGGTTCCTACGAGCAGTACTTC.

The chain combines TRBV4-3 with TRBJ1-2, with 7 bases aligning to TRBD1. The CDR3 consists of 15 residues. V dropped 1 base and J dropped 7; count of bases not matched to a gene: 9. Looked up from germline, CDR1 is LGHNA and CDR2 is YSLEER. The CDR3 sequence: CASSQGGKGAGGYTF. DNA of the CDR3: TGCGCCAGCAGCCAAGGGGGCAAGGGGGCGGGTGGCTACACCTTC.

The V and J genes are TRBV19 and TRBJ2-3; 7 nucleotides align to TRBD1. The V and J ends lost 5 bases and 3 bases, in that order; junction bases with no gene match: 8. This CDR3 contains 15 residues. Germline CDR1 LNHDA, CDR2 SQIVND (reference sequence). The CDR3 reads CASSPGTAITDTQYF. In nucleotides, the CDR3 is TGTGCCAGTAGTCCAGGGACAGCCATTACAGATACGCAGTATTTT.

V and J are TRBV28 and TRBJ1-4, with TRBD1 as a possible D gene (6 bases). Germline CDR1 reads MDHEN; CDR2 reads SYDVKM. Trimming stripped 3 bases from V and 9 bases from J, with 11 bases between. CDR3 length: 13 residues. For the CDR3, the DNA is TGTGCCAGCAGTTTCTCTGACAGGCAAAAACTGTTTTTT. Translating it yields CASSFSDRQKLFF.

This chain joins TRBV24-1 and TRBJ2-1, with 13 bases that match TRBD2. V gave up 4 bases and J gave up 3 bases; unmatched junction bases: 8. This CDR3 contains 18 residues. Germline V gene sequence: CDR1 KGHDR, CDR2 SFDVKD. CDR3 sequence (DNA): TGTGCCACCAGTGACCCCGGACTAGCGGGAGAAAACTACAATGAGCAGTTCTTC. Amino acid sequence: CATSDPGLAGENYNEQFF.

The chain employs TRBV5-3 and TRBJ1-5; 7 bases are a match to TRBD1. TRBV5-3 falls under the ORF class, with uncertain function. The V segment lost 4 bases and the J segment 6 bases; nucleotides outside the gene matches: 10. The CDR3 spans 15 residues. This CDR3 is CARSHPDRMGQPQHF. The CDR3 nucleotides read TGTGCCAGAAGCCACCCGGACAGGATGGGTCAGCCCCAGCATTTT.

CDR3 DNA: TGTGCCACCAGTGACCGGGACAGGGGGACACGCCGAGCGCACAATGAGCAGTTCTTC. This translates into CATSDRDRGTRRAHNEQFF. The chain recombines TRBV24-1 with TRBJ2-1; 11 nucleotides match TRBD1. CDR1 and CDR2 (germline): KGHDR, SFDVKD. The CDR3 has 19 residues. The J segment lost 5 bases and the V segment lost 4 bases, leaving 15 bases of the junction unmatched.

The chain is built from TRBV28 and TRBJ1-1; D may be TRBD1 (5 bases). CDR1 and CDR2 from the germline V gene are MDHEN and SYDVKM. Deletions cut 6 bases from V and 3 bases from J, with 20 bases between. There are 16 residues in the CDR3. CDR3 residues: CASRLPYKTVYTEAFF. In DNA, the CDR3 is TGTGCCAGCAGGTTGCCCTACAAGACAGTGTACACTGAAGCTTTCTTT.

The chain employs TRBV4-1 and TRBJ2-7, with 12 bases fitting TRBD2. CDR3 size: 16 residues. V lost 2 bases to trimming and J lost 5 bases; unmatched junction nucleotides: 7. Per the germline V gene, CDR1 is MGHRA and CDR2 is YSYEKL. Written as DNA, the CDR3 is TGCGCCAGCAGCCAAAAACCACTAGCGGGAGGTAACGAGCAGTACTTC. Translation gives CASSQKPLAGGNEQYF.

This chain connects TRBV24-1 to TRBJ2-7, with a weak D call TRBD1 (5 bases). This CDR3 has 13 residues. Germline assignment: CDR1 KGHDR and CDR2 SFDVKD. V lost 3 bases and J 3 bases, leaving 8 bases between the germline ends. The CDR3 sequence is CATSDKDSYEQYF. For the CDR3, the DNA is TGTGCCACCAGTGATAAAGACAGCTACGAGCAGTACTTC.

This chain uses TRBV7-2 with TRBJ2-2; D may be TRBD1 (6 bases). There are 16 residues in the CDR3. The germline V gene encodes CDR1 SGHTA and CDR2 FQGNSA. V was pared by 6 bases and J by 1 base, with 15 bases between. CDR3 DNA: TGTGCCAGCAGTTCTCAGGGGCGAAGGAACACCGGGGAGCTGTTTTTT. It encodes CASSSQGRRNTGELFF. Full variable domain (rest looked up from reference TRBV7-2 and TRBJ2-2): GAGVSQSPSNKVTEKGKDVELRCDPISGHTALYWYRQSLGQGLEFLIYFQGNSAPDKSGLPSDRFSAERTGGSVSTLTIQRTQQEDSAVYLCASSSQGRRNTGELFFGEGSRLTVL.

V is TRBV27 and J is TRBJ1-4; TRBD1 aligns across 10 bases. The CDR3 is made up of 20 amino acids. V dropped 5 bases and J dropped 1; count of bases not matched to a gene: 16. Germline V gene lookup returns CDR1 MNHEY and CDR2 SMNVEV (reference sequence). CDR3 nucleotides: TGTGCCAGCAGTAGTTTCCTTGCCGGGACAGGGGTGAAAACTAATGAAAAACTGTTTTTT. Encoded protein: CASSSFLAGTGVKTNEKLFF. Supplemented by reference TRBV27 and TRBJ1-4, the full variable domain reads EAQVTQNPRYLITVTGKKLTVTCSQNMNHEYMSWYRQDPGLGLRQIYYSMNVEVTDKGDVPEGYKVSRKEKRNFPLILESPSPNQTSLYFCASSSFLAGTGVKTNEKLFFGSGTQLSVL.

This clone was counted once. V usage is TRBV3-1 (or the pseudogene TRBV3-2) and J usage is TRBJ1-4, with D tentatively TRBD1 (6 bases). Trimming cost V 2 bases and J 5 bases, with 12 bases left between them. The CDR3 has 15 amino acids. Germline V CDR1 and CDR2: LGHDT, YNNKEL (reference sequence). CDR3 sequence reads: CASSQNPGENEKLFF. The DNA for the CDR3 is TGTGCCAGCAGCCAAAATCCAGGGGAGAATGAAAAACTGTTTTTT.

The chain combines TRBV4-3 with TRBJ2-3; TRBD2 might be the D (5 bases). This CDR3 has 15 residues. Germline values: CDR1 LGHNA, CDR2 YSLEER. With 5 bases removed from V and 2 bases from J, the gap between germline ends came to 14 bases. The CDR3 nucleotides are TGCGCCAGCAGCACCAGAGCGGAACCCACAGATACGCAGTATTTT. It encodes CASSTRAEPTDTQYF.

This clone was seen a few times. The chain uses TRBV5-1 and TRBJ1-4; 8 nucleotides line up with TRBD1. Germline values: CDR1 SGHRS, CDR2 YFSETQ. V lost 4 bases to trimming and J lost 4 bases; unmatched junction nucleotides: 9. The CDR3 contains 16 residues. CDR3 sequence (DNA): TGCGCCAGCAGCCGATCAGGGGGCGTTAGTAATGAAAAACTGTTTTTT. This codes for CASSRSGGVSNEKLFF.

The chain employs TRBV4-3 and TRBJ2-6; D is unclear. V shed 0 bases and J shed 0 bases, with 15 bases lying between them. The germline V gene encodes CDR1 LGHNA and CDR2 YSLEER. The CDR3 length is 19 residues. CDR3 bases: TGCGCCAGCAGCCAAGACATAGTTGTCAGGATCTCTGGGGCCAACGTCCTGACTTTC. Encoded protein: CASSQDIVVRISGANVLTF.

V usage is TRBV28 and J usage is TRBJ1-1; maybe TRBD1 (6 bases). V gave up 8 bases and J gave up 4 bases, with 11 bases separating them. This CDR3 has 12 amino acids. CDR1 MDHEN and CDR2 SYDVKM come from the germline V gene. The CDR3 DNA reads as TGTGCCAGCGCACACAGGGTCACTGAAGCTTTCTTT. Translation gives CASAHRVTEAFF.

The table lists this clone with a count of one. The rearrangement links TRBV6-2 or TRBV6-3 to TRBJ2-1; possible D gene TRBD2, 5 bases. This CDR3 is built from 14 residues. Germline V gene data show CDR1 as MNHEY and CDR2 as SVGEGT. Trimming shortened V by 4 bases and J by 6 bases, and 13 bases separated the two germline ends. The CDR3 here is CASSSEVRGNEQFF. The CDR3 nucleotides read TGTGCCAGCAGTTCTGAAGTTCGGGGCAATGAGCAGTTCTTC.

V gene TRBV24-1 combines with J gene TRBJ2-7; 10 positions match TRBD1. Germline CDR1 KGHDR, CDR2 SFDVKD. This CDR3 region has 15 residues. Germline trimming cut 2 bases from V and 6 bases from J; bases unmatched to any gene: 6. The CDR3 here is CATSDSGTGVFEQYF. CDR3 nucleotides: TGTGCCACCAGTGATTCCGGGACAGGGGTCTTCGAGCAGTACTTC.

CDR3 sequence reads: CASSLVQREDGRRVNTQYF. In DNA form, the CDR3 reads TGTGCCAGCAGTTTAGTCCAGCGGGAGGACGGGCGCAGGGTAAATACGCAGTATTTT. This chain uses TRBV28 with TRBJ2-3; 9 nucleotides line up with TRBD2. With V trimmed by 2 bases and J by 7 bases, 19 bases remained unmatched. CDR1 MDHEN and CDR2 SYDVKM come from the germline V gene. The CDR3 runs 19 residues. Using reference TRBV28 and TRBJ2-3 for the parts outside the CDR3, the full variable domain is DVKVTQSSRYLVKRTGEKVFLECVQDMDHENMFWYRQDPGLGLRLIYFSYDVKMKEKGDIPEGYSVSREKKERFSLILESASTNQTSMYLCASSLVQREDGRRVNTQYFGPGTRLTVL.

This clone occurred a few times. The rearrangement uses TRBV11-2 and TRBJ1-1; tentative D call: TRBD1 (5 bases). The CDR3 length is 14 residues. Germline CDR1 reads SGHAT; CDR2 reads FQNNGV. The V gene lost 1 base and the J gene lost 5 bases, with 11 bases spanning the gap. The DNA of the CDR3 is TGTGCCAGCAGCTTAGGGTGGGGGGGTACTGAAGCTTTCTTT. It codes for CASSLGWGGTEAFF.

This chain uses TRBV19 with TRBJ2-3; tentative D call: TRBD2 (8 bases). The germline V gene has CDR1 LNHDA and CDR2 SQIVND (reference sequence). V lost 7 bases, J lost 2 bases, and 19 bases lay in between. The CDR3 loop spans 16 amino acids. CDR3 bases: TGTGCCAGTACAACGGGAGGGACAGCCTTCACAGATACGCAGTATTTT. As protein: CASTTGGTAFTDTQYF.

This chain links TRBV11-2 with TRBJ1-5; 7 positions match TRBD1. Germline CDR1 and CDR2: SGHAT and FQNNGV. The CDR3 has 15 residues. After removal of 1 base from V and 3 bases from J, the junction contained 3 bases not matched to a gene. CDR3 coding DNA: TGTGCCAGCAGCTTAGGGGACAGATACAATCAGCCCCAGCATTTT. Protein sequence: CASSLGDRYNQPQHF.

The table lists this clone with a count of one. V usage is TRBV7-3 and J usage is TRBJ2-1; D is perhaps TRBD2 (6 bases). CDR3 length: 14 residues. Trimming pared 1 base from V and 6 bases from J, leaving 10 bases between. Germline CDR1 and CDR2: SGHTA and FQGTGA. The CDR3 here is CASSLSLARNEQFF. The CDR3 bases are TGTGCCAGCAGCTTAAGTCTAGCGCGCAATGAGCAGTTCTTC.